A selection of T cell receptor beta chains follows, all from one sample in a study of blood T cell repertoires in COVID-19. The data were produced by immunoSEQ multiplex PCR, yet TCRdb's version contains in-frame clones alone and is incomplete. The repertoire has some 260,000 clones, around 85% of them found once; the top ten carry more than 7%. Input material: peripheral blood. The receptors were gathered from a man aged 80 or over with acute or convalescent COVID-19. The CDR3 runs from the conserved cysteine through the conserved F or W. The D gene is left open where the match is weak. Rows give clone size only sometimes, using once, few, many, or a class for an expanded clone.

16 TRBJ2-7 - - TRBV24-1 CATSDSRTQFSYEQYF TGTGCCACCAGTGATTCCCGGACTCAATTCTCCTACGAGCAGTACTTC
17 TRBJ2-7 - TRBD1 TRBV10-3 CAIRSAGTGLSSYEQYF TGTGCCATCAGGTCAGCCGGGACAGGGCTTAGCTCCTACGAGCAGTACTTC
18 TRBJ1-5 - TRBD1 TRBV18 CASSPLPGDRESNQPQHF TGTGCCAGCTCACCGCTCCCTGGGGACAGGGAGAGCAATCAGCCCCAGCATTTT
16 TRBJ2-1 few TRBD2 TRBV25-1 CASSSIAGYSYNEQFF TGTGCCAGCAGTTCTATAGCGGGATACTCCTACAATGAGCAGTTCTTC
16 TRBJ1-1 - - TRBV18 CASSPRQAYMNTEAFF TGTGCCAGCTCACCTAGACAGGCCTACATGAACACTGAAGCTTTCTTT
15 TRBJ1-3 - - TRBV5-1 CASSLVARGGNTIYF TGCGCCAGCAGCTTGGTCGCCAGGGGCGGAAACACCATATATTTT
13 TRBJ2-2 - - TRBV6-6 CASSTGLAGELFF TGTGCCAGCAGTACGGGTCTAGCCGGGGAGCTGTTTTTT
14 TRBJ1-4 - TRBD1 TRBV20-1 CSASETGAGEKLFF TGCAGTGCTAGTGAGACAGGGGCTGGTGAAAAACTGTTTTTT
13 TRBJ2-7 few TRBD2 TRBV12-3/TRBV12-4 CASWASGTYEQYF TGTGCCAGCTGGGCTAGCGGAACCTACGAGCAGTACTTC
15 TRBJ2-1 - - TRBV5-8 CAGARDRSSYNEQFF TGTGCCGGGGCGCGGGACCGGAGCTCCTACAATGAGCAGTTCTTC
13 TRBJ1-6 - - TRBV27 CASSLSPERPLHF TGTGCCAGCAGTTTATCCCCCGAACGGCCCCTCCACTTT
17 TRBJ2-1 once TRBD2 TRBV24-1 CATSDPQGGRGQSRQFF TGTGCCACCAGTGATCCCCAGGGCGGGAGAGGACAATCACGGCAGTTCTTC
16 TRBJ2-7 - TRBD1 TRBV5-1 CASSSLGTGIVNEQYF TGCGCCAGCAGCTCCCTAGGGACAGGGATTGTGAACGAGCAGTACTTC
15 TRBJ1-2 - TRBD1 TRBV7-8 CASSLGGQVVDGYTF TGTGCCAGCAGCTTAGGGGGACAGGTCGTGGATGGCTACACCTTC
18 TRBJ2-4 - TRBD2 TRBV12-5 CASGLVTVRLAGIGRQYF TGTGCTAGTGGTTTGGTCACGGTGCGGCTAGCGGGGATCGGTCGTCAGTACTTC
13 TRBJ1-1 - - TRBV15 CATSRDDGREPQF TGTGCCACCAGCAGAGATGATGGGAGGGAGCCCCAGTTT
16 TRBJ2-5 - TRBD1 TRBV24-1 CATSGAGTGGFETQYF TGTGCCACCAGTGGGGCCGGGACAGGGGGCTTCGAGACCCAGTACTTC
13 TRBJ2-1 - - TRBV11-2 CASSLVLYNEQFF TGTGCCAGCAGCTTAGTCCTCTACAATGAGCAGTTCTTC
12 TRBJ1-5 once TRBD1 TRBV12-3/TRBV12-4 CASRTGNQPQHF TGTGCCAGCAGGACAGGGAATCAGCCCCAGCATTTT
15 TRBJ2-4 - - TRBV5-1 CASSFRQRAKNIQYF TGCGCCAGCAGCTTCAGACAAAGAGCCAAAAACATTCAGTACTTC
14 TRBJ1-1 - - TRBV10-3 CAARGGSGYTEAFF TGTGCCGCTAGAGGTGGTTCAGGGTACACTGAAGCTTTCTTT
14 TRBJ1-1 - TRBD1 TRBV10-3 CAITYGQGSAEAFF TGTGCCATCACCTACGGACAGGGGAGCGCTGAAGCTTTCTTT
18 TRBJ2-3 - - TRBV7-2 CASSLSWTGRFAENTQYF TGTGCCAGCAGCTTATCCTGGACTGGGAGGTTTGCGGAGAATACGCAGTATTTT
14 TRBJ1-6 - - TRBV19 CASSIGGNNSPLHF TGTGCCAGTAGTATTGGAGGGAACAATTCACCCCTCCACTTT
14 TRBJ1-2 - - TRBV18 CASSTLQGEDGYTF TGTGCCAGCTCAACTTTACAGGGTGAAGATGGCTACACCTTC
13 TRBJ2-1 - - TRBV11-1 CASSYSLYNEQFF TGTGCCAGCAGCTACAGCCTTTACAATGAGCAGTTCTTC
15 TRBJ1-2 - - TRBV6-1 CASSESVQGLSGYTF TGTGCCAGCAGTGAATCAGTCCAGGGTCTTAGTGGCTACACCTTC
15 TRBJ2-7 - - TRBV30 CAWSRAQGILYEQYF TGTGCCTGGAGTCGGGCTCAGGGGATACTATACGAGCAGTACTTC
14 TRBJ2-7 - - TRBV5-1 CASSLGQGSSEQYF TGCGCCAGCAGCTTGGGGCAGGGTTCCAGCGAGCAGTACTTC
14 TRBJ1-4 - - TRBV4-2 CASSPGGANEKLFF TGTGCCAGCAGCCCCGGGGGGGCCAATGAAAAACTGTTTTTT
13 TRBJ2-7 - - TRBV3-1/TRBV3-2 CASSQWSSYEQYF TGTGCCAGCAGCCAATGGAGCTCCTACGAGCAGTACTTC
16 TRBJ2-6 - - TRBV5-8 CASLRVGSYGANVLTF TGTGCCAGCCTCCGAGTGGGGAGTTATGGGGCCAACGTCCTGACTTTC
15 TRBJ2-6 - - TRBV5-4 CASSLSLSGANVLTF TGTGCCAGCAGCCTTAGCCTCTCTGGGGCCAACGTCCTGACTTTC
14 TRBJ1-1 - - TRBV5-1 CASSRARGSSEAFF TGCGCCAGCAGTAGGGCGCGAGGGTCATCTGAAGCTTTCTTT
14 TRBJ1-2 - - TRBV27 CASSRLGGNYGYTF TGTGCCAGCAGTCGGCTCGGAGGGAACTATGGCTACACCTTC
20 TRBJ2-1 - TRBD2 TRBV14 CASSQAPGRGTSIRNNEQFF TGTGCCAGCAGCCAAGCGCCGGGACGGGGGACTAGCATAAGAAACAATGAGCAGTTCTTC
15 TRBJ1-5 - TRBD1 TRBV6-5 CASTGVKGANQPQHF TGTGCCAGCACGGGTGTAAAGGGGGCGAATCAGCCCCAGCATTTT
15 TRBJ1-5 many - TRBV19 CASSHTGSSNQPQHF TGTGCCAGTTCTCACACAGGGTCTAGCAATCAGCCCCAGCATTTT
15 TRBJ2-1 - - TRBV6-6 CASTLDRPVYNEQFF TGTGCCAGCACCCTGGACAGACCGGTCTACAATGAGCAGTTCTTC
16 TRBJ1-2 - - TRBV6-1 CASSEGGGGGPYGYTF TGTGCCAGCAGTGAAGGCGGTGGGGGGGGCCCCTATGGCTACACCTTC
16 TRBJ2-5 once TRBD2 TRBV9 CASSVASGMGGETQYF TGTGCCAGCAGCGTAGCTAGCGGGATGGGTGGGGAGACCCAGTACTTC
14 TRBJ2-3 - TRBD2 TRBV7-2 CASSSSGGTDTQYF TGTGCCAGCAGCTCAAGCGGGGGCACAGATACGCAGTATTTT
13 TRBJ2-7 few TRBD1 TRBV10-3 CAISWDRGNEQYF TGTGCCATCAGTTGGGACAGGGGCAACGAGCAGTACTTC
15 TRBJ1-1 once TRBD1 TRBV6-1 CASSEADRKGTEAFF TGTGCCAGCAGTGAAGCGGACAGGAAGGGCACTGAAGCTTTCTTT
15 TRBJ2-2 - TRBD1 TRBV24-1 CATSTAGGTGGELFF TGTGCCACCAGCACCGCAGGGGGCACGGGCGGGGAGCTGTTTTTT
19 TRBJ2-3 - TRBD1 TRBV5-1 CASSLAGGQVNTSTDTQYF TGCGCCAGCAGCTTGGCCGGGGGACAGGTCAATACTAGCACAGATACGCAGTATTTT
14 TRBJ2-7 - TRBD1 TRBV5-1 CASSKGQGAAEQYF TGCGCCAGCAGCAAGGGACAGGGGGCGGCCGAGCAGTACTTC